This TCR beta chain was identified in a study of PD-1 blockade in mismatch repair-deficient tumors (dated by TCRdb to about 2017). Broadly, across the study: The trial enrolled just over 85 consecutive patients with roughly 11 mismatch repair-deficient cancer types between 2013 and late 2016, all previously treated and progressing. Deep sequencing of TCR CDR3 regions was used to track tumor-associated T cell clones in peripheral blood of patients responding to PD-1 blockade. The full study reports these points: Of about 7 peptides, three triggered clonal expansion, producing 142 unique blood TCRs, of which about 7 were also present in tumor, and every positive peptide came from a frameshift mutation. Rapid expansion after pembrolizumab followed by contraction, generally before radiologic responses, was shown by tumor-resident clones, which were often undetectable in blood before treatment.

Libraries were constructed by the immunoSEQ multiplex PCR assay. The paper's processing steps were these. A clone was classified as neoantigen-specific if the clone expanded significantly in response to the relevant peptide and did not expand significantly in response to any other peptide tested. The immuneACCESS repertoire file appears here via TCRdb, limited to in-frame rearrangements. These files lack a portion of the clones; in checked studies, under half of the deficit traces to unresolved V genes, and the cause of the others is not known. Clone size and V and J calls were adopted from that table, with D and trimming inferred from the DNA. The sample records around 15,000 clones, around 80% of which are singletons. The top ten clones comprise roughly 11% of the sample. This clone has just one count. There is no known antigen for this receptor. Per-base qualities were not stored, and no clone one base away is much larger.

Explained via the paper, the time point label denotes: approximately nine-day in vitro stimulation with candidate neoantigen peptide 5. Mismatch repair deficiency in every enrolled patient was established by polymerase chain reaction or immunohistochemistry. A few patients who responded to pembrolizumab therapy underwent TCR sequencing. Each of over five ELISpot-reactive candidate neoantigen peptides was used in a roughly ten-day in vitro stimulation prior to TCR sequencing. A control culture without peptide was run identically and served as baseline for clone fold-change calculations. The phase II trial prospectively evaluated PD-1 blockade with pembrolizumab in advanced mismatch repair-deficient cancers, independent of tissue of origin. Sequenced material: cells cultured in vitro, taken from a patient treated with pembrolizumab. The origin of this receptor is an adult with mismatch repair-deficient cancer.

The sequenced DNA: TGTGCCAGCAGCCCGCAAGCGGCAGGCCCCTATGGCTACACCTTC. This translates into CASSPQAAGPYGYTF. The chain employs TRBV5-5 and TRBJ1-2; the D gene identity is not certain. As encoded in the germline V gene (reference sequence), CDR1 is SGHKS while CDR2 is YYEKEE. The CDR3 goes from the cysteine to the phenylalanine over 15 residues. Of the read, only the CDR3 DNA is kept; its 45 bases are in frame from base 1. Trimming at the junction amounts to 4 bases on V and 4 bases on J, and the germline ends lie 17 bases apart.